Shown below are 30 T cell receptor beta chains from a single sample sequenced in a study of cytomegalovirus exposure and HLA in healthy donors (dated by TCRdb to about 2017). The receptor library was made with the immunoSEQ multiplex PCR assay. For the multiplex PCR, a mixture combining 60 forward primers for TCR Vbeta segments and 13 reverse primers for TCR Jbeta segments was used. TCRdb mirrors the immuneACCESS table, restricted to in-frame sequences. Some clones are absent from its copies; in checked studies, under half trace to an unresolved V gene, and the reason for the others is unknown. The sample has under 200,000 clones on record, more than 80% of them singletons. Clones ranked in the top ten supply 1.9% of the sample. The sample taken for sequencing was PBMCs. The receptors come from a woman under 30 in good health and CMV-seronegative.

J is TRBJ1-5 and V is TRBV7-2; D perhaps matches TRBD1 (5 bases). V lost 3 bases, J lost 2 bases, and 5 bases lay in between. This CDR3 spans 13 amino acids. The V gene's germline CDR1 is SGHTA and CDR2 FQGNSA. The CDR3 DNA reads as TGTGCCAGCAGCTTGACAGGCAATCAGCCCCAGCATTTT. Translated, it gives CASSLTGNQPQHF.

This clone was seen just once. V and J are TRBV6-1 and TRBJ1-3, with D unresolved. Trimming cost V 1 base and J 0 bases, with 10 bases left between them. Germline V gives CDR1 MNHNS, CDR2 SASEGT. The CDR3 covers 16 residues. In DNA, the CDR3 is TGTGCCAGCAGTGAAGTCGAAGCATCCTCTGGAAACACCATATATTTT. Translating gives CASSEVEASSGNTIYF.

The CDR3 region is CAIRTGDEQYF. The DNA of the CDR3 is TGTGCCATCAGAACAGGGGACGAGCAGTACTTC. The chain joins TRBV10-3 to TRBJ2-7, with TRBD1 identical over 7 bases. Trimming at V came to 6 bases and at J to 5 bases, leaving 1 base not matched to a gene. CDR1 and CDR2 (germline): ENHRY, SYGVKD. CDR3 length equals 11 residues.

The rearrangement joins TRBV5-4 to TRBJ1-2; TRBD1 matches at 7 bases. This CDR3 comprises 14 residues. Losses at the gene ends were 3 bases for V and 5 bases for J; bases not matched to a gene: 7. Germline CDR1 SGHNT, CDR2 YYREEE (reference sequence). The CDR3 spells CASSSTTGRYGYTF. CDR3 coding DNA: TGTGCCAGCAGCTCAACGACAGGGAGGTATGGCTACACCTTC.

This sequence joins TRBV2 and TRBJ2-3; D remains unclear. The V gene lost 3 bases and the J gene lost 6 bases, with 4 bases spanning the gap. This CDR3 is 11 amino acids long. The germline CDR1 and CDR2 sequences are SNHLY and FYNNEI. The CDR3 loop reads CASSDSDTQYF. For the CDR3, the DNA is TGTGCCAGCAGTGACAGTGATACGCAGTATTTT.

DNA of the CDR3: TGTGCCAGCAGTGAATGGGGACAGGGAAACTATGGCTACACCTTC. Encoded protein: CASSEWGQGNYGYTF. This chain joins TRBV2 and TRBJ1-2; TRBD1 matches 9 bases. The CDR3 extends over 15 amino acids. The junction had 3 bases not matched to a gene; V was cut back by 2 bases and J by 2 bases. Germline assignment: CDR1 SNHLY and CDR2 FYNNEI. Variable domain in full (rest from reference TRBV2 and TRBJ1-2): EPEVTQTPSHQVTQMGQEVILRCVPISNHLYFYWYRQILGQKVEFLVSFYNNEISEKSEIFDDQFSVERPDGSNFTLKIRSTKLEDSAMYFCASSEWGQGNYGYTFGSGTRLTVV.

The V gene is TRBV7-9, the J gene TRBJ1-1; TRBD1 aligns across 8 bases. Germline CDR1 reads SEHNR; CDR2 reads FQNEAQ (reference sequence). The V gene end was trimmed by 4 bases and the J gene end by 2 bases; junction bases not matched to a gene: 6. This CDR3 is built from 15 residues. DNA of the CDR3: TGTGCCAGCAGCTCCGGACAGGGCGTTAACACTGAAGCTTTCTTT. Protein sequence: CASSSGQGVNTEAFF.

The chain links TRBV7-8 to TRBJ2-1; D is perhaps TRBD1 (6 bases). The V gene lost 5 bases and the J gene lost 8 bases, with 10 bases spanning the gap. This CDR3 has 12 amino acids. Germline CDR1 reads SGHVS; CDR2 reads FQNEAQ. The chain's CDR3 is CASSRRGYEQFF. In DNA form, the CDR3 reads TGTGCCAGCAGCCGCAGGGGATATGAGCAGTTCTTC.

This sequence joins TRBV14 and TRBJ1-2; TRBD1 might be the D (6 bases). CDR1 is SGHDN and CDR2 is FVKESK in the germline V gene. V was trimmed by 1 base and J by 4 bases, leaving 13 bases between them. This CDR3 contains 15 residues. The CDR3 bases are TGTGCCAGCAGCCAAGCGGGCGGGGGCAGCTATGGCTACACCTTC. Translation gives CASSQAGGGSYGYTF. The full variable domain, in which reference TRBV14 and TRBJ1-2 provide the parts outside the CDR3, is EAGVTQFPSHSVIEKGQTVTLRCDPISGHDNLYWYRRVMGKEIKFLLHFVKESKQDESGMPNNRFLAERTGGTYSTLKVQPAELEDSGVYFCASSQAGGGSYGYTFGSGTRLTVV.

The chain combines TRBV11-1 with TRBJ2-7; 7 bases line up with TRBD1. The ends lost 3 bases at V and 2 bases at J; junction bases unmatched: 4. There are 14 residues in the CDR3. CDR1 and CDR2 (germline): SGHAT, FQDESV (reference sequence). The CDR3 sequence: CASSLEDRTYEQYF. As DNA, the CDR3 is TGTGCCAGCAGCTTGGAGGACAGGACCTACGAGCAGTACTTC. Full variable domain (outside the CDR3, taken from reference TRBV11-1 and TRBJ2-7): EAEVAQSPRYKITEKSQAVAFWCDPISGHATLYWYRQILGQGPELLVQFQDESVVDDSQLPKDRFSAERLKGVDSTLKIQPAELGDSAMYLCASSLEDRTYEQYFGPGTRLTVT.

The rearrangement uses TRBV9 and TRBJ1-1, with 9 bases aligning to TRBD1. The CDR3 loop spans 16 amino acids. The germline V gene has CDR1 SGDLS and CDR2 YYNGEE. V shed 0 bases, J shed 5 bases, and the junction held 8 bases outside the gene matches. DNA for the CDR3: TGTGCCAGCAGCGTAGGGCTGGGGACAGGGTCTACTGAAGCTTTCTTT. This codes for CASSVGLGTGSTEAFF.

The chain couples TRBV9 to TRBJ2-1; TRBD2 matches at 9 bases. V lost 3 bases to trimming and J lost 5 bases; unmatched junction nucleotides: 15. Germline lookup yields CDR1 SGDLS and CDR2 YYNGEE. The CDR3 runs 18 residues. The CDR3 sequence: CASSATRLAGGRHNEQFF. The CDR3 region has the DNA TGTGCCAGCAGCGCTACAAGGCTCGCGGGGGGGCGTCACAATGAGCAGTTCTTC.

V gene TRBV13 combines with J gene TRBJ2-1; the match to TRBD2 covers 10 bases. V was pared by 2 bases and J by 0 bases, with 10 bases of the junction left unmatched. The germline gives CDR1 PRHDT, CDR2 FYEKMQ (reference sequence). The CDR3 loop spans 19 amino acids. The chain's CDR3 is CASSLSGVASGSSYNEQFF. CDR3 in DNA: TGTGCCAGCAGCTTATCGGGCGTGGCTAGCGGGAGCTCCTACAATGAGCAGTTCTTC.

The genes are TRBV5-5 and TRBJ2-3, with TRBD1 identical over 11 bases. The J segment lost 5 bases and the V segment lost 7 bases, leaving 9 bases of the junction unmatched. Germline lookup yields CDR1 SGHKS and CDR2 YYEKEE (reference sequence). The CDR3 sequence is 15 residues long. As DNA, the CDR3 is TGTGCCAGCCGGAACGGACAGGGGGCGGGAGATACGCAGTATTTT. Its translation is CASRNGQGAGDTQYF.

This chain uses TRBV4-2 with TRBJ2-7, with TRBD2 matching 13 bases. The CDR3 is made up of 17 amino acids. Looked up from germline, CDR1 is LGHNA and CDR2 is YNFKEQ. V lost 1 base and J lost 10; bases outside the gene matches: 13. The CDR3: CASSQAQLAGGGYSQYF. The CDR3 bases are TGTGCCAGCAGCCAAGCCCAACTAGCGGGGGGGGGCTACTCACAGTACTTC.

The chain is built from TRBV18 and TRBJ2-3; tentatively, D is TRBD2 (6 bases). V shed 2 bases and J shed 3 bases, with 6 bases lying between them. Germline V gives CDR1 KGHSH, CDR2 LQKENI. CDR3 size: 13 residues. CDR3 residues: CASSPAGTDTQYF. The DNA of the CDR3 is TGTGCCAGCTCACCAGCGGGGACAGATACGCAGTATTTT. Drawing the rest from reference TRBV18 and TRBJ2-3, the complete variable domain is NAGVMQNPRHLVRRRGQEARLRCSPMKGHSHVYWYRQLPEEGLKFMVYLQKENIIDESGMPKERFSAEFPKEGPSILRIQQVVRGDSAAYFCASSPAGTDTQYFGPGTRLTVL.

V gene TRBV28 combines with J gene TRBJ2-7; 7 positions agree with TRBD2. V lost 6 bases, J lost 9 bases, and 14 bases stayed unmatched. CDR3 length: 14 residues. Germline CDR1 reads MDHEN; CDR2 reads SYDVKM. The CDR3 loop is CASSRAGRREGQYF. Here the CDR3 DNA reads TGTGCCAGCAGCCGAGCGGGACGTCGAGAAGGGCAGTACTTC.

This clone was seen a handful of times. This sequence joins TRBV23-1 and TRBJ2-7; a possible D gene is TRBD2 (5 bases). TRBV23-1 counts as an open reading frame of uncertain function. This CDR3 is 15 amino acids long. Trimming removed 2 bases from V and 0 bases from J, with 11 bases in between. CDR3 sequence reads: CASSQGGRSSYEQYF. CDR3 nucleotides: TGCGCCAGCAGTCAAGGCGGGCGTAGCTCCTACGAGCAGTACTTC.

The CDR3 DNA reads as TGTGCCAGTAGTATCGGGACTAGAGGGTTCGATGAGCAGTTCTTC. Amino acids: CASSIGTRGFDEQFF. V is TRBV19 and J is TRBJ2-1, with 8 positions matching TRBD2. The CDR3 sequence is 15 residues long. The junction had 9 bases not matched to a gene; V was cut back by 3 bases and J by 8 bases. Germline assignment: CDR1 LNHDA and CDR2 SQIVND (reference sequence).

This chain joins TRBV28 and TRBJ1-6; possibly TRBD1 for D (5 bases). The CDR3 is 14 residues long. The ends were cut back, 5 bases at V and 5 bases at J, with 10 bases in the middle. The germline V gene has CDR1 MDHEN and CDR2 SYDVKM. CDR3 residues: CASSTLTDNSPLHF. CDR3 bases: TGTGCCAGCAGTACCTTGACAGATAATTCACCCCTCCACTTT.

V usage is TRBV15 and J usage is TRBJ2-7, with 10 positions matching TRBD1. Per germline, CDR1 LNHNV and CDR2 YYDKDF (reference sequence). The trim removed 4 bases at V and 6 bases at J, leaving 3 bases unmatched. CDR3 length: 13 residues. The CDR3 bases are TGTGCCACCAGCATTCGACAGGGGGCCGAGCAGTACTTC. Translating gives CATSIRQGAEQYF. The full variable domain, in which reference TRBV15 and TRBJ2-7 provide the parts outside the CDR3, is DAMVIQNPRYQVTQFGKPVTLSCSQTLNHNVMYWYQQKSSQAPKLLFHYYDKDFNNEADTPDNFQSRRPNTSFCFLDIRSPGLGDTAMYLCATSIRQGAEQYFGPGTRLTVT.

There are a few counts of this clone. The J gene is TRBJ1-1, the V gene TRBV12-5; 7 nucleotides line up with TRBD1. Germline CDR1 LGHNT, CDR2 FRNRAP. The ends lost 6 bases at V and 3 bases at J; junction bases unmatched: 4. The CDR3 runs 13 residues. Written as DNA, the CDR3 is TGTGCTAGTGGAAACAGGGGAGACACTGAAGCTTTCTTT. As protein: CASGNRGDTEAFF.

This clone appeared a single time. The chain combines TRBV2 with TRBJ2-2; no reliable D call. The V end was cut by 1 base, the J end by 4 bases, with 10 bases between. This CDR3 has 15 amino acids. CDR1 and CDR2 (germline): SNHLY, FYNNEI. The CDR3 is CASSEVALPTGELFF. The CDR3 region has the DNA TGTGCCAGCAGTGAAGTCGCACTCCCCACCGGGGAGCTGTTTTTT.

A note on this clone: The junction does not match germline at one end; this may be a read error. The chain is built from TRBV10-3 and TRBJ2-5; 8 positions match TRBD2. The CDR3 covers 11 residues. The germline V gene encodes CDR1 ENHRY and CDR2 SYGVKD. The CDR3 loop is CAIRKGSGGDF. CDR3 in DNA: TGTGCCATCAGGAAAGGTTCGGGGGGGGACTTC.

This rearrangement joins TRBV7-9 to TRBJ2-1; D remains unclear. V was clipped by 1 base and J by 0 bases, with 7 bases between them. Germline V gives CDR1 SEHNR, CDR2 FQNEAQ (reference sequence). CDR3 length: 15 amino acids. The CDR3 is CASSLGHNSYNEQFF. CDR3 DNA: TGTGCCAGCAGCTTAGGACACAACTCCTACAATGAGCAGTTCTTC.

This clone was seen once. V usage is TRBV15 and J usage is TRBJ1-2; D gene ambiguous. The CDR3 loop spans 14 amino acids. Germline-derived CDR1 and CDR2 are LNHNV and YYDKDF (reference sequence). The ends were cut back, 0 bases at V and 6 bases at J, with 11 bases in the middle. The CDR3: CATSRDSGIHGYTF. Written as DNA, the CDR3 is TGTGCCACCAGCAGAGATTCGGGGATCCATGGCTACACCTTC.

This sequence joins TRBV5-8 and TRBJ1-2, with TRBD1 matching over 8 bases. After removal of 0 bases from V and 5 bases from J, the junction contained 12 bases not matched to a gene. Germline-derived CDR1 and CDR2 are SGHTS and YDEGEE. The CDR3 is 17 residues long. The CDR3 loop reads CASSLALREGQGYGYTF. CDR3 coding DNA: TGTGCCAGCAGCTTGGCCCTCCGAGAAGGACAGGGATATGGCTACACCTTC.

The chain employs TRBV2 and TRBJ1-4; 7 positions agree with TRBD1. V lost 5 bases and J lost 8; bases outside the gene matches: 8. The CDR3 sequence is 14 residues long. CDR1 is SNHLY, CDR2 FYNNEI, per germline. CDR3 amino acids: CASSLDRDSEKLFF. The CDR3 region has the DNA TGTGCCAGCAGTTTAGACAGGGACTCCGAAAAACTGTTTTTT.

The chain has TRBV28 and TRBJ2-1, with D tentatively TRBD1 (6 bases). Germline V gene lookup returns CDR1 MDHEN and CDR2 SYDVKM. The CDR3 contains 13 residues. The V end lost 4 bases, the J end lost 7 bases, and 11 bases lay between the germline ends. CDR3 residues: CASSSHTGNEQFF. The CDR3, as DNA: TGTGCCAGCAGTTCCCATACAGGGAATGAGCAGTTCTTC.

V gene TRBV28 combines with J gene TRBJ1-2, with no clear D. The CDR3 length is 17 residues. The ends were cut back, 6 bases at V and 8 bases at J, with 28 bases in the middle. CDR1 and CDR2 (germline): MDHEN, SYDVKM. The CDR3 sequence: CASSPRALSGLRNGYTF. The CDR3 nucleotides are TGTGCCAGCAGCCCCCGAGCTCTAAGTGGTCTGCGGAACGGCTACACCTTC.